Listed here are 19 T cell receptor beta chains from one sample, sequenced in a study of blood T cell repertoires in COVID-19 (dated by TCRdb to between 2020 and 2021). The library was generated by the immunoSEQ multiplex PCR assay. TCRdb took over this immuneACCESS table, retaining in-frame rearrangements with V and J assigned. Such tables are incomplete; in checked studies, under half of the missing clones stem from an unresolved V gene, and the remainder is unexplained. Recorded for this sample are roughly 410,000 clones; about 89% of them occurred a single time. The ten most abundant clones make up approximately 2.4% of the sample. The specimen was peripheral blood. These receptors were collected from a woman in her sixties with COVID-19, enrolled during active disease.

The chain couples TRBV6-8 to TRBJ2-2; the D gene is possibly TRBD1 (5 bases). V lost 0 bases and J 5 bases, leaving 19 bases between the germline ends. This CDR3 region has 18 residues. Germline values: CDR1 MNHGY, CDR2 SAAAGT. The DNA for the CDR3 is TGTGCCAGCAGTTACTCAGACAGCTTTTTGTTGAGGACCGGGGAGCTGTTTTTT. It codes for CASSYSDSFLLRTGELFF.

The chain combines TRBV4-1 with TRBJ1-2; D is unclear. Trimming took off 1 base at V and 3 bases at J, with 9 bases between the two ends. From germline, CDR1 is MGHRA and CDR2 YSYEKL. The CDR3 is 14 amino acids. The CDR3 coding sequence is TGCGCCAGCAGCCAAGTACAGCTTGACTATGGCTACACCTTC. It translates to CASSQVQLDYGYTF.

V gene TRBV6-1 combines with J gene TRBJ1-2, with 9 bases that match TRBD1. The V segment lost 2 bases and the J segment 4 bases; nucleotides outside the gene matches: 11. CDR3 length: 17 amino acids. Per the germline V gene, CDR1 is MNHNS and CDR2 is SASEGT. The DNA of the CDR3 is TGTGCCAGCAGTGAACACCCAATGACAGGGGGGCTCTATGGCTACACCTTC. It is translated as CASSEHPMTGGLYGYTF.

This sequence joins TRBV30 and TRBJ2-7, with D maybe TRBD2 (6 bases). CDR1 is GTSNPN and CDR2 is SVGIG in the germline V gene (reference sequence). The CDR3 contains 15 residues. V lost 3 bases, J lost 1 base, and 16 bases lay in between. The CDR3 protein is CAWRASGPTSYEQYF. CDR3 nucleotides: TGTGCCTGGAGAGCAAGCGGGCCCACATCCTACGAGCAGTACTTC.

The chain couples TRBV7-8 to TRBJ1-6, with D perhaps TRBD1 (5 bases). This CDR3 is built from 15 residues. Trimming took 0 bases from V and 7 from J, leaving 10 bases between them. The germline V gene encodes CDR1 SGHVS and CDR2 FQNEAQ. CDR3 nucleotides: TGTGCCAGCAGCTTAGCGCCCGGGGGGAATTCACCCCTCCACTTT. Encoded protein: CASSLAPGGNSPLHF. Complete variable domain (other parts from reference TRBV7-8 and TRBJ1-6): GAGVSQSPRYKVAKRGQDVALRCDPISGHVSLFWYQQALGQGPEFLTYFQNEAQLDKSGLPSDRFFAERPEGSVSTLKIQRTQQEDSAVYLCASSLAPGGNSPLHFGNGTRLTVT.

V usage is TRBV7-6 and J usage is TRBJ1-2; 9 nucleotides align to TRBD1. The CDR3 extends over 15 amino acids. Germline values: CDR1 SGHVS, CDR2 FNYEAQ. The V gene end was trimmed by 0 bases and the J gene end by 3 bases; junction bases not matched to a gene: 2. Written as DNA, the CDR3 is TGTGCCAGCAGCTTAGCCGGGACAGGGCACTATGGCTACACCTTC. Encoded protein: CASSLAGTGHYGYTF. Looking up the rest from reference TRBV7-6 and TRBJ1-2 gives the full variable domain: GAGVSQSPRYKVTKRGQDVALRCDPISGHVSLYWYRQALGQGPEFLTYFNYEAQQDKSGLPNDRFSAERPEGSISTLTIQRTEQRDSAMYRCASSLAGTGHYGYTFGSGTRLTVV.

This sequence joins TRBV5-8 and TRBJ1-1; 7 bases are shared with TRBD1. The germline gives CDR1 SGHTS, CDR2 YDEGEE. The CDR3 has 17 residues. Trimming removed 0 bases from V and 4 bases from J; junction bases left unmatched: 12. The CDR3 bases are TGTGCCAGCAGCTTGGGACAGGGCCATCTCCTCCGCACTGAAGCTTTCTTT. Its translation is CASSLGQGHLLRTEAFF.

This clone has only a few counts. V usage is TRBV7-3 and J usage is TRBJ1-2; TRBD1 might be the D (5 bases). Looked up from germline, CDR1 is SGHTA and CDR2 is FQGTGA. Trimming cost V 4 bases and J 5 bases, with 17 bases left between them. This CDR3 spans 15 amino acids. CDR3 coding DNA: TGTGCCAGCAGCTCGGGGGGTCCAAACATGTATGGCTACACCTTC. Amino acid sequence: CASSSGGPNMYGYTF.

The chain employs TRBV19 and TRBJ2-7; the match to TRBD1 covers 9 bases. V was pared by 5 bases and J by 4 bases, with 3 bases of the junction left unmatched. The CDR3 is 13 amino acids. Germline CDR1 is LNHDA and CDR2 is SQIVND (reference sequence). CDR3 coding DNA: TGTGCCAGTAGTTTCGGACAGGGGTACGAGCAGTACTTC. It encodes CASSFGQGYEQYF.

This clone was seen ten or more times. The genes are TRBV7-8 and TRBJ1-2, with D possibly being TRBD1 (6 bases). The V gene lost 6 bases and the J gene lost 7 bases, with 15 bases spanning the gap. The germline gives CDR1 SGHVS, CDR2 FQNEAQ. The CDR3 runs 13 residues. The CDR3 region has the DNA TGTGCCAGCAGTCCCCCGGGGGGCTTTGGCTACACCTTC. Its translation is CASSPPGGFGYTF.

The chain has TRBV3-1 (or the pseudogene TRBV3-2) and TRBJ1-2; no clear D. The CDR3 contains 16 residues. Trimming cost V 0 bases and J 7 bases, with 18 bases left between them. The germline CDR1 and CDR2 sequences are LGHDT and YNNKEL (reference sequence). This chain's CDR3 is CASSQDRVLPRGGYTF. CDR3 nucleotides: TGTGCCAGCAGCCAAGATCGGGTCCTCCCGAGAGGTGGCTACACCTTC.

The chain uses TRBV25-1 and TRBJ1-2, with 7 positions matching TRBD1. This CDR3 is 13 amino acids long. CDR1 MGHDK and CDR2 SYGVNS come from the germline V gene. V gave up 5 bases and J gave up 4 bases; unmatched junction bases: 4. For the CDR3, the DNA is TGTGCCAGCAGTCGACAGGGCCTCTATGGCTACACCTTC. Protein: CASSRQGLYGYTF.

This clone was counted once. CDR3 sequence (DNA): TGTGCCAGCAGCTTAGGTACCGGCTACGAGCAGTACTTC. Its translation is CASSLGTGYEQYF. The chain uses TRBV7-2 and TRBJ2-7; no firm D call. V was cut by 1 base and J by 3 bases, with 7 bases left in between. Germline-derived CDR1 and CDR2 are SGHTA and FQGNSA. This CDR3 is 13 amino acids long.

This chain links TRBV2 with TRBJ1-1; 9 nucleotides agree with TRBD1. V shed 5 bases, J shed 3 bases, and the junction held 4 bases outside the gene matches. The CDR3 length is 14 residues. Germline CDR1 and CDR2: SNHLY and FYNNEI. DNA of the CDR3: TGTGCCAGCAGTCCGGACAGGGGACACACTGAAGCTTTCTTT. Amino acids: CASSPDRGHTEAFF.

The V gene is TRBV6-5, the J gene TRBJ2-2, with D maybe TRBD1 (6 bases). Germline V gene data show CDR1 as MNHEY and CDR2 as SVGAGI. V shed 6 bases and J shed 5 bases, with 13 bases lying between them. The CDR3 extends over 14 amino acids. The CDR3 DNA reads as TGTGCCAGCAGACGGACAGCGGCTACCGGGGAGCTGTTTTTT. It is translated as CASRRTAATGELFF.

The V gene is TRBV27, the J gene TRBJ1-2; a weak D match, TRBD1 (5 bases). The CDR3 consists of 17 residues. Germline CDR1 is MNHEY and CDR2 is SMNVEV (reference sequence). V was pared by 0 bases and J by 4 bases, with 18 bases between. The CDR3 DNA is TGTGCCAGCAGTTTATCCTTAGGGGCCGTAAGGAGCTATGGCTACACCTTC. Its protein is CASSLSLGAVRSYGYTF.

The chain uses TRBV6-6 and TRBJ1-4, with 9 bases that match TRBD1. The CDR3 is made up of 14 amino acids. V shed 8 bases and J 6 bases; nucleotides not matched to a gene: 7. CDR1 and CDR2 from the germline V gene are MNHNY and SVGAGI (reference sequence). CDR3 amino acids: CASLGTGWYEKLFF. DNA for the CDR3: TGTGCCAGCTTAGGGACAGGGTGGTATGAAAAACTGTTTTTT.

In this sample, this clone turned up a few times. This chain joins TRBV2 and TRBJ1-4, with TRBD1 as a possible D gene (5 bases). Germline assignment: CDR1 SNHLY and CDR2 FYNNEI. Deletions cut 6 bases from V and 5 bases from J, with 13 bases between. This CDR3 contains 14 residues. CDR3 nucleotides: TGTGCCAGCAGGTACAGGAGGGAGAATGAAAAACTGTTTTTT. Protein product: CASRYRRENEKLFF.

This clone has a handful of counts. The rearrangement uses TRBV4-1 and TRBJ1-1, with a weak D call TRBD1 (6 bases). The germline V gene has CDR1 MGHRA and CDR2 YSYEKL. The germline V and J ends were trimmed by 1 base and 3 bases, with 18 bases remaining between them. The CDR3 consists of 17 residues. The CDR3 nucleotides read TGCGCCAGCAGCCAAGCCTTAGTGGCAGGGGTCTACACTGAAGCTTTCTTT. This codes for CASSQALVAGVYTEAFF.